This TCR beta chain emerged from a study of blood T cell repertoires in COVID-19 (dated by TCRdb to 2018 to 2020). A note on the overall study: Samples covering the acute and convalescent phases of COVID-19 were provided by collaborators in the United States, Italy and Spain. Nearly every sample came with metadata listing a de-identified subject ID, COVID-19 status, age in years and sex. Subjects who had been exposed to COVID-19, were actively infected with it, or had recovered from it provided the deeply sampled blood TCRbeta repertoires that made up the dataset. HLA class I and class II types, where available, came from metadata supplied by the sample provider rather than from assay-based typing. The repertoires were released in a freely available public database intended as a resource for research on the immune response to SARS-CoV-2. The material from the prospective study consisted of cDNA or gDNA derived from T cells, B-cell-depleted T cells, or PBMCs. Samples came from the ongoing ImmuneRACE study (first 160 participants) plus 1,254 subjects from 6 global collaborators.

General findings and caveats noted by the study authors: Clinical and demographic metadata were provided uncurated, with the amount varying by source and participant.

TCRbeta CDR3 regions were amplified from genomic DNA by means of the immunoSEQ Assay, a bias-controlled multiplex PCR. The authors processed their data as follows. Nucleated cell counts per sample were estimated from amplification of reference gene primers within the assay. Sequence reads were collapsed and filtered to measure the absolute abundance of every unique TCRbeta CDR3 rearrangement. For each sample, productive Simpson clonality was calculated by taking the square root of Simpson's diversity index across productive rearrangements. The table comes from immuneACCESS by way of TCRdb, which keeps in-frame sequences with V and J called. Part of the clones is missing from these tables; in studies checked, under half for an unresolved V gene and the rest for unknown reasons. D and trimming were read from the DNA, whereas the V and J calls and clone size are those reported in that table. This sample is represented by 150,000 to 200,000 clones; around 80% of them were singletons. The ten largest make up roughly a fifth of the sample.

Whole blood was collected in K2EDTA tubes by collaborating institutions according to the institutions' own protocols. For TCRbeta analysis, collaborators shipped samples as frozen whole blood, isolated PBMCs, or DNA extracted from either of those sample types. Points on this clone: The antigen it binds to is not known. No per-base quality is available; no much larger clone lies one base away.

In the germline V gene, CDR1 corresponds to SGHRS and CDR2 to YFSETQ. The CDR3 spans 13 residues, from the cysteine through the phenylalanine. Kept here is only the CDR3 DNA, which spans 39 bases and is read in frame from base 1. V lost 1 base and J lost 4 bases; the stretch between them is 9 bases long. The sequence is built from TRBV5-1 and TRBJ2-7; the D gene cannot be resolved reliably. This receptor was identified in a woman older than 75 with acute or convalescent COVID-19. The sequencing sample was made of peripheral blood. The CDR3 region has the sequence CASSLIGEYEQYF. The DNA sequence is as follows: TGCGCCAGCAGCTTGATTGGAGAATACGAGCAGTACTTC.